This TCR beta chain was profiled in a study of early T cells in non-severe SARS-CoV-2 infection. V lost 2 bases, J lost 5 bases, and 9 bases lay in between. The germline gives CDR1 MNHEY, CDR2 SMNVEV (reference sequence). This CDR3 spans 13 amino acids. TCRdb re-called the 5' RACE reads with MiXCR, one entry per CDR3 protein. Among more than 40,000 distinct CDR3 sequences listed, 5% to 6% were seen once. This chain connects TRBV27 to TRBJ1-2; no clear D. The sample was whole blood, taken at baseline. The source of this sequence is an adult who was a healthcare worker with PCR-confirmed SARS-CoV-2 infection or an uninfected control (not recorded which). In nucleotides, the CDR3 is TGTGCCAGCAGTTTAGGGAGATTATATGGCTACACCTTC. Translation: CASSLGRLYGYTF.